What follows are 25 T cell receptor beta chains derived from one specimen sequenced in a study of vaccination and CD4 T cells after COVID-19. The Oncomine TCR Beta short-read assay was what sequenced the DNA obtained from cultured CD4+ T cells. TCRdb reanalysed the PCR reads using MiXCR and keeps one entry per CDR3 protein. This sample carries approximately 7,000 distinct CDR3 sequences, 74% of them seen once, and the ten largest clones take about 33%. These receptors are not linked to any known antigen. The treatment: 10-day PBMC culture with coronavirus spike peptide pools or control peptides (ViraFEST assay). The sequencing sample was made of CD4+ T cells from blood, cultured in vitro. The source of these receptors is a human donor who had recovered from COVID-19.

The chain links TRBV29-1 to TRBJ1-1, with D possibly being TRBD1 (5 bases). The CDR3 sequence is 14 residues long. V lost 6 bases and J lost 1, with 15 bases in between. Germline V CDR1 and CDR2: SQVTM, ANQGSEA. The CDR3 spells CSVSSGIKNTEAFF. DNA of the CDR3: TGCAGCGTCAGCTCAGGGATCAAGAACACTGAAGCTTTCTTT.

The rearrangement uses TRBV20-1 and TRBJ1-5; TRBD1 agrees at 7 bases. This CDR3 comprises 15 residues. Germline assignment: CDR1 DFQATT and CDR2 SNEGSKA (reference sequence). V dropped 4 bases and J dropped 5; count of bases not matched to a gene: 11. The chain's CDR3 is CSATQGGSLDQPQHF. Here the CDR3 DNA reads TGCAGTGCTACCCAGGGGGGGTCTTTGGATCAGCCCCAGCATTTT.

J is TRBJ2-7 and V is TRBV28; 10 nucleotides agree with TRBD2. V trimming: 9 bases; J trimming: 4 bases; junction bases outside the gene matches: 0. The germline V gene has CDR1 MDHEN and CDR2 SYDVKM. CDR3 length equals 11 residues. CDR3 sequence: CASSGRYEQYF. CDR3 DNA sequence: TGTGCCAGTAGCGGGAGGTACGAGCAGTACTTC.

V usage is TRBV6-2 or TRBV6-3 and J usage is TRBJ1-5; TRBD1 might be the D (5 bases). The CDR3 extends over 15 amino acids. V was shortened by 6 bases and J by 4 bases, with 16 bases between the two germline ends. The germline V gene encodes CDR1 MNHEY and CDR2 SVGEGT. The CDR3 sequence: CASSPRRDVNQPQHF. In nucleotides, the CDR3 is TGTGCCAGCAGCCCTCGTCGGGACGTAAATCAGCCCCAGCATTTT.

V usage is TRBV6-2 or TRBV6-3 and J usage is TRBJ1-5; D gene unclear. The germline V and J ends were trimmed by 5 bases and 1 base, with 9 bases remaining between them. This CDR3 has 14 amino acids. Germline V gives CDR1 MNHEY, CDR2 SVGEGT. CDR3 protein: CASSVYRSNQPQHF. The CDR3 region has the DNA TGTGCCAGCAGTGTCTATCGGAGCAATCAGCCCCAGCATTTT.

This clonotype has more than one count but fewer than ten. V is TRBV2 and J is TRBJ1-6; D might be TRBD1 (5 bases). CDR3 length equals 14 residues. Germline CDR1 and CDR2: SNHLY and FYNNEI. Trimming left V 3 bases short and J 9 bases short, with 12 bases between. The CDR3 loop is CASSEWGEGSPLHF. As DNA, the CDR3 is TGTGCCAGCAGTGAGTGGGGGGAGGGTTCACCCCTCCACTTT. Variable domain in full (rest from reference TRBV2 and TRBJ1-6): EPEVTQTPSHQVTQMGQEVILRCVPISNHLYFYWYRQILGQKVEFLVSFYNNEISEKSEIFDDQFSVERPDGSNFTLKIRSTKLEDSAMYFCASSEWGEGSPLHFGNGTRLTVT.

The rearrangement links TRBV19 to TRBJ2-4; 7 positions agree with TRBD2. CDR1 is LNHDA, CDR2 SQIVND, per germline (reference sequence). The CDR3 is made up of 16 amino acids. Trimming removed 6 bases from V and 3 bases from J; junction bases left unmatched: 11. Here the CDR3 DNA reads TGTGCCAGTAGCCCTGGCTTACTAGCGAGCAAAAACATTCAGTACTTC. Its translation: CASSPGLLASKNIQYF.

The V and J genes are TRBV11-3 and TRBJ1-1; no clear D. Germline values: CDR1 SGHNT, CDR2 YENEEA. The V and J ends lost 3 bases and 0 bases respectively, with 5 bases between them. The CDR3 has 13 residues. In DNA form, the CDR3 reads TGTGCCAGCAGCTTCAGTCTGAACACTGAAGCTTTCTTT. As protein: CASSFSLNTEAFF.

The rearrangement links TRBV19 to TRBJ1-2; 9 nucleotides match TRBD1. The V gene end was trimmed by 4 bases and the J gene end by 7 bases; junction bases not matched to a gene: 7. Germline CDR1 reads LNHDA; CDR2 reads SQIVND (reference sequence). The CDR3 extends over 14 amino acids. The CDR3 here is CASSTGQGIGGYTF. CDR3 nucleotide sequence: TGTGCCAGTAGTACGGGACAGGGTATTGGTGGCTACACCTTC.

The chain uses TRBV20-1 and TRBJ1-3; D is uncertain. Trimming stripped 5 bases from V and 2 bases from J, with 10 bases between. There are 13 residues in the CDR3. The V gene's germline CDR1 is DFQATT and CDR2 SNEGSKA (reference sequence). Here the CDR3 reads CSAQGLAGNTIYF. In nucleotides, the CDR3 is TGCAGTGCTCAAGGGTTAGCTGGAAACACCATATATTTT.

This clonotype was seen a single time. The chain is built from TRBV10-3 and TRBJ2-5; a possible D gene is TRBD2 (5 bases). Germline V gene lookup returns CDR1 ENHRY and CDR2 SYGVKD. This CDR3 spans 14 amino acids. The V end lost 6 bases, the J end lost 4 bases, and 15 bases lay between the germline ends. This CDR3 reads CAIRPAPAGETQYF. The CDR3 nucleotides read TGTGCCATCAGACCGGCCCCGGCGGGAGAGACCCAGTACTTC.

This sequence joins TRBV20-1 and TRBJ1-3, with D hard to call. The ends were cut back, 5 bases at V and 0 bases at J, with 8 bases in the middle. Germline V gene sequence: CDR1 DFQATT, CDR2 SNEGSKA (reference sequence). This CDR3 is built from 13 residues. The CDR3 DNA reads TGCAGTGCTGGGATATTCTCTGGAAACACCATATATTTT. Translation: CSAGIFSGNTIYF.

The chain uses TRBV6-2 or TRBV6-3 and TRBJ1-1; D uncertain. Germline CDR1 is MNHEY and CDR2 is SVGEGT. This CDR3 spans 12 amino acids. Trimming took off 6 bases at V and 1 base at J, with 6 bases between the two ends. This chain's CDR3 is CASRTANTEAFF. CDR3 in DNA: TGTGCCAGCAGAACAGCGAACACTGAAGCTTTCTTT.

V gene TRBV12-3 or TRBV12-4 combines with J gene TRBJ1-2; no clear D. Between the trimmed V and J ends, which lost 7 bases and 5 bases, there was a span of 14 bases. The CDR3 sequence is 13 residues long. Here the CDR3 reads CASKMTNLYGYTF. The CDR3 DNA follows: TGTGCCAGCAAGATGACAAATCTGTATGGCTACACCTTC.

The V and J genes are TRBV15 and TRBJ1-5; D is possibly TRBD1 (6 bases). The V end was cut by 0 bases, the J end by 6 bases, with 12 bases between. The CDR3 length is 15 residues. Germline V gene lookup returns CDR1 LNHNV and CDR2 YYDKDF (reference sequence). CDR3 amino acids: CATSRDRGNSQPQHF. CDR3 bases: TGTGCCACCAGCAGAGACAGGGGAAACAGTCAGCCCCAGCATTTT.

This clonotype came up a few times. CDR3 region: CASSGQGISNQPQHF. For the CDR3, the DNA is TGTGCCAGCAGTGGCCAGGGTATTAGCAATCAGCCCCAGCATTTT. The gene calls are TRBV6-1 and TRBJ1-5; tentative D call: TRBD1 (5 bases). V lost 4 bases to trimming and J lost 0 bases, with 10 bases between them. CDR1 is MNHNS and CDR2 is SASEGT in the germline V gene. The CDR3 spans 15 residues.

This chain connects TRBV11-2 to TRBJ1-2; TRBD1 is a possible D gene (5 bases). This CDR3 comprises 14 residues. CDR1 and CDR2 (germline): SGHAT, FQNNGV. Trimming shortened V by 4 bases and J by 4 bases, and 13 bases separated the two germline ends. The CDR3 spells CASSSLGAPYGYTF. The CDR3 nucleotides are TGTGCCAGCAGCTCCCTAGGGGCCCCCTATGGCTACACCTTC. Based on the CDR3 plus reference TRBV11-2 and TRBJ1-2, the full variable domain is EAGVAQSPRYKIIEKRQSVAFWCNPISGHATLYWYQQILGQGPKLLIQFQNNGVVDDSQLPKDRFSAERLKGVDSTLKIQPAKLEDSAVYLCASSSLGAPYGYTFGSGTRLTVV.

The chain carries TRBV19 and TRBJ2-3; possibly TRBD2 for D (5 bases). The CDR3 extends over 12 amino acids. V dropped 4 bases and J dropped 6 bases, with 8 bases sitting between them. Germline V gives CDR1 LNHDA, CDR2 SQIVND (reference sequence). CDR3 region: CASSTLADTQYF. CDR3 bases: TGTGCCAGTAGTACCTTAGCGGATACGCAGTATTTT.

The chain combines TRBV12-3 or TRBV12-4 with TRBJ2-5; 9 bases are a match to TRBD1. This CDR3 has 14 residues. V lost 6 bases to trimming and J lost 4 bases; unmatched junction nucleotides: 6. CDR3 in amino acids: CASRGSGQGETQYF. CDR3 bases: TGTGCCAGCAGGGGATCGGGACAGGGAGAGACCCAGTACTTC.

The chain carries TRBV5-4 and TRBJ2-7; 7 bases are shared with TRBD2. The end of the DNA aligns better with TRBJ2-5, so the J call may be wrong. The V gene's germline CDR1 is SGHNT and CDR2 YYREEE (reference sequence). The CDR3 runs to 14 residues. The CDR3 protein is CASSSGIGGETQYF. The CDR3 DNA reads TGTGCCAGCAGCTCCGGGATCGGGGGGGAGACCCAGTACTTC.

The chain combines TRBV5-8 with TRBJ2-7; D is ambiguous. This CDR3 has 12 amino acids. The V gene's germline CDR1 is SGHTS and CDR2 YDEGEE. Trimming left V 5 bases short and J 0 bases short, with 6 bases between. The CDR3 spells CASRAYSYEQYF. CDR3 in DNA: TGTGCCAGCAGGGCTTACTCCTACGAGCAGTACTTC.

The V and J genes are TRBV19 and TRBJ1-4; tentative D call: TRBD1 (6 bases). The CDR3 totals 14 residues. V lost 4 bases and J lost 3, with 9 bases in between. CDR1 and CDR2 from the germline V gene are LNHDA and SQIVND (reference sequence). Here the CDR3 DNA reads TGTGCCAGTAGTAATGGACAGCCTAATGAAAAACTGTTTTTT. The encoded protein is CASSNGQPNEKLFF.

This clonotype was detected once. DNA of the CDR3: TGTGCCAGCAGCTTAAGGAGCACCGGGGAGCTGTTTTTT. Translated: CASSLRSTGELFF. The gene calls are TRBV11-1 and TRBJ2-2; D is ambiguous. Germline V lookup: CDR1 SGHAT, CDR2 FQDESV (reference sequence). This CDR3 is built from 13 residues. The ends were cut back, 2 bases at V and 4 bases at J, with 5 bases in the middle.

V usage is TRBV24-1 and J usage is TRBJ1-2; a weak D match, TRBD1 (5 bases). Per the germline V gene, CDR1 is KGHDR and CDR2 is SFDVKD. The CDR3 sequence is 15 residues long. V was shortened by 5 bases and J by 3 bases, with 15 bases between the two germline ends. Here the CDR3 reads CATSGSRKGDYGYTF. The CDR3 nucleotides read TGTGCCACCAGTGGCTCCCGGAAAGGGGACTATGGCTACACCTTC.

This clonotype has only a few counts. V is TRBV20-1 and J is TRBJ2-5; D assignment may be TRBD1 or TRBD2 (5 bases each). This CDR3 has 16 amino acids. The ends were cut back, 0 bases at V and 5 bases at J, with 19 bases in the middle. From germline, CDR1 is DFQATT and CDR2 SNEGSKA (reference sequence). As DNA, the CDR3 is TGCAGTGCTAGAGATCGGGTGGGGGTCCCCCGGGAGACCCAGTACTTC. Its protein product is CSARDRVGVPRETQYF.